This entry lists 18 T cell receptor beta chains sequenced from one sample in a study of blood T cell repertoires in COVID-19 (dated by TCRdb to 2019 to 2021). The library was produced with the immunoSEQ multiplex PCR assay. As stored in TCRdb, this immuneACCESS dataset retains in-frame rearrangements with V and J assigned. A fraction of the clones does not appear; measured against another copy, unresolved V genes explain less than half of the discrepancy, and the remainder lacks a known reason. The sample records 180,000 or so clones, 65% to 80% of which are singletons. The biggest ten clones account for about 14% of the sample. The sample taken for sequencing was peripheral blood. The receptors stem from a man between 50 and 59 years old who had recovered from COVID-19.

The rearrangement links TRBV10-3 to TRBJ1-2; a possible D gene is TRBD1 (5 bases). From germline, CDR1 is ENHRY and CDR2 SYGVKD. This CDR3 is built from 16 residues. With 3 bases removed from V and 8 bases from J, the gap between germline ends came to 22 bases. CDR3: CAISETLDSSHRGYTF. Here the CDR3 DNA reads TGTGCCATCAGTGAAACTCTAGACAGTTCCCATAGGGGCTACACCTTC.

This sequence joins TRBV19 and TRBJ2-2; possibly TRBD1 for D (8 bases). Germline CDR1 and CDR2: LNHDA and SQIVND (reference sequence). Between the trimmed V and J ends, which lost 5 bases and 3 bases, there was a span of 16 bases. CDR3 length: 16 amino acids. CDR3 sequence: CASSHRGGSDTGELFF. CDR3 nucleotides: TGTGCCAGTAGTCACAGGGGGGGATCGGACACCGGGGAGCTGTTTTTT.

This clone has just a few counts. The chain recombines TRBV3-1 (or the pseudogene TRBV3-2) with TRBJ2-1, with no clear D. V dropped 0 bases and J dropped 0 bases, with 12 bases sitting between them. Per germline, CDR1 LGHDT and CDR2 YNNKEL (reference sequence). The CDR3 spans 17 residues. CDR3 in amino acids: CASSQDIGWSSYNEQFF. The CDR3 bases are TGTGCCAGCAGCCAAGATATAGGTTGGAGCTCCTACAATGAGCAGTTCTTC.

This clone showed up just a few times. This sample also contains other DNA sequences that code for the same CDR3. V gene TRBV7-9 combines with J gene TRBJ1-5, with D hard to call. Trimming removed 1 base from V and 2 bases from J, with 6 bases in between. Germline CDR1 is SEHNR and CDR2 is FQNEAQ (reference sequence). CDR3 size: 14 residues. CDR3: CASSLGGGNQPQHF. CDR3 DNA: TGTGCCAGCAGCTTAGGCGGTGGCAATCAGCCCCAGCATTTT.

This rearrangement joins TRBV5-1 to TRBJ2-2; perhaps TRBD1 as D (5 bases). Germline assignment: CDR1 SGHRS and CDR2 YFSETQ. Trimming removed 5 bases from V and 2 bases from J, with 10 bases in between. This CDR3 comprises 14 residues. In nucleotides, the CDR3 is TGCGCCAGCAGACCAGGGTCTAACACCGGGGAGCTGTTTTTT. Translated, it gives CASRPGSNTGELFF.

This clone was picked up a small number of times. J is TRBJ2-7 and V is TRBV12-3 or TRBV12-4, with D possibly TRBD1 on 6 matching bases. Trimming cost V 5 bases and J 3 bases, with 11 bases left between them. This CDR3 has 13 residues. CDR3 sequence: CASSRDTGYEQYF. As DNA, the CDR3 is TGTGCCAGCAGTCGGGACACCGGCTACGAGCAGTACTTC.

The CDR3 region is CASSFPGGVNYGYTF. The CDR3 region has the DNA TGTGCCAGCAGTTTTCCGGGGGGAGTTAACTATGGCTACACCTTC. The chain couples TRBV28 to TRBJ1-2; a weak D match, TRBD1 (5 bases). The length of the CDR3 is 15 residues. The V gene's germline CDR1 is MDHEN and CDR2 SYDVKM. V was shortened by 3 bases and J by 1 base, with 12 bases between the two germline ends.

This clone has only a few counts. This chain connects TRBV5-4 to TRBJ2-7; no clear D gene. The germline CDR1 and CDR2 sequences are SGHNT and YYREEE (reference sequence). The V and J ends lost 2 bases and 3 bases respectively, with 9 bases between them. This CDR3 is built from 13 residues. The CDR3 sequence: CASSLNLRYEQYF. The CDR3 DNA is TGTGCCAGCAGCTTAAATCTCCGCTACGAGCAGTACTTC.

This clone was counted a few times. The CDR3 bases are TGTGCCAGCAGCTTGGTCGAACTATCAACAGACAGGGAGATAACAGATACGCAGTATTTT. It specifies CASSLVELSTDREITDTQYF. The chain joins TRBV11-3 to TRBJ2-3; 7 positions agree with TRBD1. Germline CDR1 is SGHNT and CDR2 is YENEEA. Germline trimming cut 3 bases from V and 3 bases from J; bases unmatched to any gene: 21. The CDR3 is 20 residues long.

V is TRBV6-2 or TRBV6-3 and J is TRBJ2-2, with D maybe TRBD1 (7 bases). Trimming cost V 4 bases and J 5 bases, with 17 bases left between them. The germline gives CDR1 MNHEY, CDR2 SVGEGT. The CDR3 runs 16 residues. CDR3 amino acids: CASSWRGRGRTGELFF. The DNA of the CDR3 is TGTGCCAGCAGTTGGCGAGGCAGGGGGAGGACCGGGGAGCTGTTTTTT.

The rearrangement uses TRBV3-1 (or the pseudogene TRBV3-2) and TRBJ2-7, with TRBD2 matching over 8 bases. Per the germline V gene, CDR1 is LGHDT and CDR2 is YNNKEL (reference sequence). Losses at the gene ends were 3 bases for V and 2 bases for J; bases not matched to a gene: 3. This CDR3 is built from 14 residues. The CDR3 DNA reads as TGTGCCAGCAGCCAGACTAGCGTAACCTACGAGCAGTACTTC. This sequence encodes CASSQTSVTYEQYF.

The CDR3 protein is CASSYSSGGDQPQHF. The CDR3 nucleotides read TGTGCCAGCAGTTACTCGAGCGGGGGTGATCAGCCCCAGCATTTT. The V gene is TRBV6-5, the J gene TRBJ1-5, with D maybe TRBD1 (5 bases). Trimming pared 0 bases from V and 5 bases from J, leaving 11 bases between. Germline assignment: CDR1 MNHEY and CDR2 SVGAGI. The CDR3 has 15 amino acids.

CDR3 coding DNA: TGTGCCAGCAGCTTGGCCTGGGCTAGCGGGAGGAATGAGCAGTTCTTC. It encodes CASSLAWASGRNEQFF. The rearrangement joins TRBV5-5 to TRBJ2-1, with 11 bases matching TRBD2. Trimming cost V 0 bases and J 7 bases; bases outside gene matches: 6. There are 16 residues in the CDR3. Germline assignment: CDR1 SGHKS and CDR2 YYEKEE (reference sequence).

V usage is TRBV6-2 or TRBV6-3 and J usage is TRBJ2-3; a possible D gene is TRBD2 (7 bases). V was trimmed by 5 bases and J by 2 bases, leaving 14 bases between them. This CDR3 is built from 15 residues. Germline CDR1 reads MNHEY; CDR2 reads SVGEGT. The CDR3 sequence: CASSRGGNPTDTQYF. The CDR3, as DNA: TGTGCCAGCAGTAGGGGGGGAAACCCCACAGATACGCAGTATTTT.

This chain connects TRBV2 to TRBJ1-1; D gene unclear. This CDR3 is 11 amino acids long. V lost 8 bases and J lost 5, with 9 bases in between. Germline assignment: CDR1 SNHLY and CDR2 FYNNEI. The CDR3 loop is CASLSFTEAFF. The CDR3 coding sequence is TGTGCCAGCCTTTCTTTTACTGAAGCTTTCTTT.

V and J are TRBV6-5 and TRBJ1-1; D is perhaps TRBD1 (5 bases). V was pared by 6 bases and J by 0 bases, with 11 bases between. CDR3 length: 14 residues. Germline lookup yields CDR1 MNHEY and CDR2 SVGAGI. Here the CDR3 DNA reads TGTGCCAGCAGGCGCGGGACTGTGAACACTGAAGCTTTCTTT. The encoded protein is CASRRGTVNTEAFF.

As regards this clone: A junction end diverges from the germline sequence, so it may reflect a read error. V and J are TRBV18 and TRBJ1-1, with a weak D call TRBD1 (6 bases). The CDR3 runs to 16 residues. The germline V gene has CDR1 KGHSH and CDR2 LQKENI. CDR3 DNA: TGTGCCAGCTCGCCTAGACAGGTCCGGACTGTGTTCATGGTGGACTTT. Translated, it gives CASSPRQVRTVFMVDF.

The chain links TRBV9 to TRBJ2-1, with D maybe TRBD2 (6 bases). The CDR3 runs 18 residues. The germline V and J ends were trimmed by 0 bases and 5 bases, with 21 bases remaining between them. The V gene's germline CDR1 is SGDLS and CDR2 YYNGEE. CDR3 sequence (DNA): TGTGCCAGCAGCGTAGCGGGTACCGGGACTCGCCAGCACAATGAGCAGTTCTTC. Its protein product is CASSVAGTGTRQHNEQFF.